This T cell receptor beta chain originates from a study of T cell responses to AZD1222 COVID-19 vaccine (dated by TCRdb to the early 2020s). Turning to the overall study: AZD1222 recipients with second doses at about 4 weeks or about 12 weeks were pooled, because spike-specific TCR depth and breadth did not differ between schedules. Trial participants were enrolled into age subgroups of 18-55, 56-69 and 70-plus years, which contained approximately 150, 28 and 58 TCR-sequenced participants, respectively. TCR sequencing was performed for roughly 250 trial participants, of whom about 200 were given two doses of AZD1222 and approximately 25 were given two doses of MenACWY control vaccine.

Here V drops 5 bases and J drops 0 bases, and the junction holds 6 bases not matched to any gene. From cysteine to phenylalanine, the CDR3 is 15 amino acids long. CDR3 DNA is the only sequence kept; it has 45 bases, read in frame from the first base. The germline V gene encodes CDR1 LNHNV and CDR2 YYDKDF (reference sequence). On this clone: There is no known antigen for this receptor. Qualities for individual bases were not recorded, and no much larger clone is one base off.

This specimen's time point label, per the study, means: baseline before first vaccination. Samples from vaccinated people were obtained from the UK trials COV001 and COV002, which included a single-blind randomized controlled phase 2/3 trial of AZD1222 (ChAdOx1 nCoV-19) in healthy adults. For TCRbeta chain sequencing, PBMC samples were collected from trial participants at day 0 and at day 28 after the second dose. The CDR3 regions of human TCRbeta chains were analyzed by immunosequencing. Under the source paper's analysis protocol: Repertoire TCRs were matched against a reference library of SARS-CoV-2-specific TCRs generated with the MIRA antigen-specificity platform. Breadth meant the fraction of unique TCRs that were SARS-CoV-2-associated, whereas depth meant the fraction of total T cells that were SARS-CoV-2-associated. Using the MIRA data, each spike-specific TCR was mapped to the spike region that the TCR reacts to and placed in a CD4 or CD8 class. Log10-transformed breadth and depth values were compared by one-way ANOVA with Sidak's multiple comparisons tests. TCRdb carries this immuneACCESS record with in-frame sequences only. Its versions omit some clonotypes, under half of them owing to an unresolved V gene in the studies checked, with the rest unexplained. That table supplies the V and J calls and clone size; D and trimming were determined from the DNA. The sample table lists 110,000 to 150,000 clones, approximately 90% of them with a count of one. The ten largest clones capture more than 3% of the sample.

The investigation overall reported the following: Participants were mostly white British, with more females than males. The authors suggested clonal diversity may have been underestimated. The 56-69-year group was small, and its depth increase did not reach significance, likely because of low power. After two AZD1222 doses, spike-specific TCR breadth and depth were significantly higher than at day 0 and than in MenACWY recipients. Reportedly, almost half of the unique spike-specific TCRs recognized epitopes lying outside the regions that are mutated in the B.1.351 and B.1.1.7 variants. The whole spike protein was spanned by vaccine-associated CD4 TCRs, and dominant responses were seen in regions 160-218 and 743-854. Conclusions about previously exposed vaccinees are limited, since just six AZD1222 recipients were seropositive for SARS-CoV-2 at baseline. Because no day 14 peak-response samples were available, repertoires were characterized only after the peak T cell response.

The chain couples TRBV15 to TRBJ2-7, and 8 bases in between align with TRBD2. The specimen was peripheral blood, collected on day 0 of AZD1222 vaccination. This TCR derives from an adult in good health. The CDR3 here reads CATSPLAGTSYEQYF. The DNA reads as follows: TGTGCCACCAGCCCCTTAGCGGGGACCTCCTACGAGCAGTACTTC.